This T cell receptor (beta chain) was obtained from a study of shared clonotypes between healthy human individuals. The study, taken as a whole, reports: Clonotypes not shared had lower generation probabilities than those common to all four donors.

This clone is a singleton in its sample. Its target is not known. The protocol was immunoSEQ multiplex PCR, while the TCRdb copy is restricted to in-frame clones and leaves out a portion. Here the sample spans roughly 810,000 clones, 90% to 97% being singletons. The naive CD8 fraction comprised CD45RO-negative cells positively selected for CCR7 and excluded terminally differentiated effector memory CD45RA+ cells. Among the donors, all were Caucasian adults who lived in Nashville, Tennessee. This CDR3 spans 17 amino acids. The germline V gene has CDR1 SGHRS and CDR2 YFSETQ. V lost 5 bases and J lost 2; bases outside the gene matches: 12.

This clonotype was sampled from a man aged 30-40 years in good health. This rearrangement joins TRBV5-1 to TRBJ2-1, with 8 bases identical to TRBD2. Sequenced material: naive CD8+ T cells sorted from blood. The CDR3 coding sequence is TGCGCCAGCAGTTATACTAGCGGAGGCCCGGCCTACAATGAGCAGTTCTTC. Protein sequence: CASSYTSGGPAYNEQFF.